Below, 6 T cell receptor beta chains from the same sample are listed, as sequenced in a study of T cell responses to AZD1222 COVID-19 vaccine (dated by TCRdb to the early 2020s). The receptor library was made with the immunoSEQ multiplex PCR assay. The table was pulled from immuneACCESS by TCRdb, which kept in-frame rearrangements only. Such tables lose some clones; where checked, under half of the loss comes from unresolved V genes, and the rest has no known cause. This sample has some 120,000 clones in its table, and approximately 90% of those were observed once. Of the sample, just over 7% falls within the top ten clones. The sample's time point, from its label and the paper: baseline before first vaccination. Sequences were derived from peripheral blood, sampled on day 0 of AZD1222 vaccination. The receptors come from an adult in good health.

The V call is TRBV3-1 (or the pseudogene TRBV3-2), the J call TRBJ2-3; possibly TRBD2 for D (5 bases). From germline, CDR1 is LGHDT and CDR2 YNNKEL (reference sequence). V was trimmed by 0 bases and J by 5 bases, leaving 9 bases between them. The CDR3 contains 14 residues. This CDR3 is CASSQELVGDTQYF. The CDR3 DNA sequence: TGTGCCAGCAGCCAAGAACTAGTCGGAGATACGCAGTATTTT.

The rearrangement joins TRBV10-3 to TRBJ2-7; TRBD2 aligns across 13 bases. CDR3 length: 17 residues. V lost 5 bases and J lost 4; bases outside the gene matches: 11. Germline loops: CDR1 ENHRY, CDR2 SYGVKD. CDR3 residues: CAISPRGLAGFRYEQYF. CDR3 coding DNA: TGTGCCATCAGTCCTAGGGGACTAGCGGGATTTCGGTACGAGCAGTACTTC.

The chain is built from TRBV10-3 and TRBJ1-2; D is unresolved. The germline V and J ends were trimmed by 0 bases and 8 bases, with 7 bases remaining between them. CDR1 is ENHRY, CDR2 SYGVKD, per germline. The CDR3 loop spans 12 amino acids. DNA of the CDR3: TGTGCCATCAGTGAGTCCCTGGGGGGCTACACCTTC. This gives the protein CAISESLGGYTF.

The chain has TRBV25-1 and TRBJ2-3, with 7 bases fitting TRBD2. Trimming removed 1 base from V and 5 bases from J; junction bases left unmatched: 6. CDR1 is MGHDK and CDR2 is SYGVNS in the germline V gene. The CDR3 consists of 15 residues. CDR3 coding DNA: TGTGCCAGCAGTGAATGGGGAGGGGCGGGAGATACGCAGTATTTT. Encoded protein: CASSEWGGAGDTQYF.

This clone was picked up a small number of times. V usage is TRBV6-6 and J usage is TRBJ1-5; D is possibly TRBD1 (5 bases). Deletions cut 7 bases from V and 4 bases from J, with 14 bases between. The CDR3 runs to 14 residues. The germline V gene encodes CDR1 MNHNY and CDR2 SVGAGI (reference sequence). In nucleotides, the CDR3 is TGTGCCAGCACCCAGGGTGTGGGGAATCAGCCCCAGCATTTT. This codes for CASTQGVGNQPQHF.

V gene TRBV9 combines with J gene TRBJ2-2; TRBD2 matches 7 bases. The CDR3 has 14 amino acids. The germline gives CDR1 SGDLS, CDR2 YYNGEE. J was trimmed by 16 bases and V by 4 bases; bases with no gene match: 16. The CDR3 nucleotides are TGTGCCAGCAGCCCCCACGTGGGGCTAGCGGATCCGTTTTTT. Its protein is CASSPHVGLADPFF.